This T cell receptor (beta chain) was sequenced for a study of T cell responses to AZD1222 COVID-19 vaccine. With regard to this clone: The antigen is unknown.

Assay used: immunoSEQ multiplex PCR; TCRdb lists only in-frame clones, some missing. The table lists 100,000 to 150,000 clones, roughly 89% of them singletons. This CDR3 is 13 amino acids long. Trimming took 7 bases from V and 5 from J; bases not matched to a gene: 7. CDR1 and CDR2 (germline): MNHEY, SMNVEV (reference sequence). General study results and limits: The sample set comprised mostly white British donors with more females, and clonal diversity was possibly underestimated.

This clonotype was sampled from an adult in good health. The material was peripheral blood, obtained on day 0 of MenACWY control vaccination. This chain joins TRBV27 and TRBJ2-5; 7 nucleotides line up with TRBD2. CDR3 amino acids: CASNPREGETQYF. The CDR3 DNA follows: TGTGCCAGCAATCCCAGGGAGGGGGAGACCCAGTACTTC.